The entry below describes one TCR beta chain. The entry originates in a study of OX40 agonist ivuxolimab in advanced cancers. Sequenced by immunoSEQ multiplex PCR; TCRdb stores in-frame clones only, minus some. The data show roughly 100,000 clones, more than 90% seen once. Germline V gene lookup returns CDR1 SEHNR and CDR2 FQNEAQ (reference sequence). The length of the CDR3 is 16 residues. Losses at the gene ends were 5 bases for V and 5 bases for J; bases not matched to a gene: 10. The TCR comes from an adult with an advanced solid tumor such as melanoma, head and neck, liver or kidney cancer. The sample in question was CD4+ or CD8+ T cells sorted from blood, obtained in a trial of the OX40 agonist ivuxolimab. The chain is built from TRBV7-9 and TRBJ2-5, with TRBD2 matching 11 bases. DNA of the CDR3: TGTGCCAGCAGCCCAGGGACTAGCGGAGGGTTTGAGACCCAGTACTTC. The encoded protein is CASSPGTSGGFETQYF. The full variable domain, in which reference TRBV7-9 and TRBJ2-5 provide the parts outside the CDR3, is DTGVSQNPRHKITKRGQNVTFRCDPISEHNRLYWYRQTLGQGPEFLTYFQNEAQLEKSRLLSDRFSAERPKGSFSTLEIQRTEQGDSAMYLCASSPGTSGGFETQYFGPGTRLLVL.